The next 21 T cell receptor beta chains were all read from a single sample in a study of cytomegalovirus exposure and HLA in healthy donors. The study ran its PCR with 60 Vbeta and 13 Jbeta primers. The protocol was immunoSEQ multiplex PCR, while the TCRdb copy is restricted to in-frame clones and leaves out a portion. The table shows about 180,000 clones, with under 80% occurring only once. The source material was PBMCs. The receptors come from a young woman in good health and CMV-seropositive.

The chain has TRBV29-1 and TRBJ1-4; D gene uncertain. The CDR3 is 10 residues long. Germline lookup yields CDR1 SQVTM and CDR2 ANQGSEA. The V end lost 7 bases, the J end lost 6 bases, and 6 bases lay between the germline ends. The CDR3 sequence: CSALHEKLFF. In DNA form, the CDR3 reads TGCAGCGCCCTCCATGAAAAACTGTTTTTT. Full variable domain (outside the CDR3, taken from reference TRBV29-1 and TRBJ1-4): SAVISQKPSRDICQRGTSLTIQCQVDSQVTMMFWYRQQPGQSLTLIATANQGSEATYESGFVIDKFPISRPNLTFSTLTVSNMSPEDSSIYLCSALHEKLFFGSGTQLSVL.

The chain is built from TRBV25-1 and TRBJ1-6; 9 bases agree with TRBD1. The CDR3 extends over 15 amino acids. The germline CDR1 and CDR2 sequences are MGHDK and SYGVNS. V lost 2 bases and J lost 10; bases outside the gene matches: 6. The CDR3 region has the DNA TGTGCCAGCAGTGAAACAGGGGGCCAGTGGTCACCCCTCCACTTT. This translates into CASSETGGQWSPLHF.

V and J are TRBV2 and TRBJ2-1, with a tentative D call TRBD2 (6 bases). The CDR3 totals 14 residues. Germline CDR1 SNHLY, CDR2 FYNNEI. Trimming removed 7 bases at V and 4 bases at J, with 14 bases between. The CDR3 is CASKAGGTYNEQFF. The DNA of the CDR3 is TGTGCCAGCAAGGCCGGGGGTACATACAATGAGCAGTTCTTC.

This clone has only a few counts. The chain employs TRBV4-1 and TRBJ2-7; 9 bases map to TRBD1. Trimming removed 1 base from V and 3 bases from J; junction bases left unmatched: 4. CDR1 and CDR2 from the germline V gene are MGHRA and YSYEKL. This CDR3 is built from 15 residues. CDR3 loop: CASSQADRGDYEQYF. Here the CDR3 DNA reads TGCGCCAGCAGCCAAGCCGACAGGGGGGACTACGAGCAGTACTTC.

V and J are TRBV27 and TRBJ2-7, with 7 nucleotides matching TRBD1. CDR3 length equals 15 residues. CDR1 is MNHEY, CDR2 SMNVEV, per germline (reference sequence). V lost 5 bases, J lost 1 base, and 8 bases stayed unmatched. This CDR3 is CASSPLQGHSYEQYF. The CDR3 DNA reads TGTGCCAGCAGTCCCTTACAGGGGCATTCCTACGAGCAGTACTTC.

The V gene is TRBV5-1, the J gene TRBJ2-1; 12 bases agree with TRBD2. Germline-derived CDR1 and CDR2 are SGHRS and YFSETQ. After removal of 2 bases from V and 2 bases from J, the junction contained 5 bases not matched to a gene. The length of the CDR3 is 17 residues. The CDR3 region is CASSLLTSGGTYNEQFF. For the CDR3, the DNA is TGCGCCAGCAGCTTACTGACTAGCGGGGGAACCTACAATGAGCAGTTCTTC.

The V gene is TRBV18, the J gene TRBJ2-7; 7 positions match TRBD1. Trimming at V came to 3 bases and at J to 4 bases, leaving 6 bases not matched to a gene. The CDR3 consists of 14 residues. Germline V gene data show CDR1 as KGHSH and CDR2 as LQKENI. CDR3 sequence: CASSPMGQLYEQYF. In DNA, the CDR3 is TGTGCCAGCTCACCCATGGGACAGCTATACGAGCAGTACTTC.

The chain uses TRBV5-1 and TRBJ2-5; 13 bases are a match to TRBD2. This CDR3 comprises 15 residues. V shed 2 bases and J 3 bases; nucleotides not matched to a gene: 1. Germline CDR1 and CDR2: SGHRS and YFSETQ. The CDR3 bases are TGCGCCAGCAGCTTAACTAGCGGGGGGGAAGAGACCCAGTACTTC. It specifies CASSLTSGGEETQYF.

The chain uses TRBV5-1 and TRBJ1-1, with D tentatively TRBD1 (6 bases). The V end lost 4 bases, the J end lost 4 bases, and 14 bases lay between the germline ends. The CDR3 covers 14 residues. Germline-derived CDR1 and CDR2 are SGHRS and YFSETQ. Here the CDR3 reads CASSLRGFGTEAFF. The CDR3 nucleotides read TGCGCCAGCAGCCTCAGGGGTTTTGGCACTGAAGCTTTCTTT.

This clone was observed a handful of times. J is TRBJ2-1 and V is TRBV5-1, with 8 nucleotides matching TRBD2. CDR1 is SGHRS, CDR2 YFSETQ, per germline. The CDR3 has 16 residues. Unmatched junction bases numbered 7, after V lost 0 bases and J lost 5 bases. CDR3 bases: TGCGCCAGCAGCTTGGATATTAGCGGGATACACAATGAGCAGTTCTTC. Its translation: CASSLDISGIHNEQFF.

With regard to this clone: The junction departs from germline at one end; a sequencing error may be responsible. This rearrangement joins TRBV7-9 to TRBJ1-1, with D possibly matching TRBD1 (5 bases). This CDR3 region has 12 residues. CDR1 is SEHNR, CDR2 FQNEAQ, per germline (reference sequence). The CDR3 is CSSSLRGAEAFF. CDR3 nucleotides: TGTTCCAGCAGCTTACGGGGGGCTGAAGCTTTCTTT.

CDR3 DNA sequence: TGTGCCAGCTCACCGGCGCGCGGGGGGGCCGGTGAGACCCAGTACTTC. Translating it yields CASSPARGGAGETQYF. The rearrangement joins TRBV18 to TRBJ2-5; TRBD2 aligns across 9 bases. CDR3 length equals 16 residues. CDR1 and CDR2 (germline): KGHSH, LQKENI. The ends lost 3 bases at V and 5 bases at J; junction bases unmatched: 10.

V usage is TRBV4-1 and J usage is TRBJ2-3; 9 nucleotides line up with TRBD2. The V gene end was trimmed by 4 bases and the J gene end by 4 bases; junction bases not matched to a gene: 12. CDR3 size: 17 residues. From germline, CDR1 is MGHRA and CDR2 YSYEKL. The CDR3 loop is CASSPSPGTSISDTQYF. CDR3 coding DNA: TGCGCCAGCAGCCCAAGCCCGGGGACTAGCATCTCAGATACGCAGTATTTT.

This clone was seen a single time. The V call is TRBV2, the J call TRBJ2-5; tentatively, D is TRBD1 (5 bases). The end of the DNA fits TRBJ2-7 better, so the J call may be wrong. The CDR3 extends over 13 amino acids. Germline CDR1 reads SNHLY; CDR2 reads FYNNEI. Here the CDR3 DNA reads TGTGCCAGCACCTCAGGGTCTTCCTACGAGCAGTACTTC. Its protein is CASTSGSSYEQYF.

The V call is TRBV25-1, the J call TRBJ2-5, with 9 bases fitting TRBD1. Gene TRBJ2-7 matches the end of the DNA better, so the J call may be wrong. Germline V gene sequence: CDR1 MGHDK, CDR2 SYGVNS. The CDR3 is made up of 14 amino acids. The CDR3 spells CASRETGTGFEQYF. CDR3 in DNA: TGTGCCAGCAGGGAGACCGGGACAGGGTTCGAGCAGTACTTC.

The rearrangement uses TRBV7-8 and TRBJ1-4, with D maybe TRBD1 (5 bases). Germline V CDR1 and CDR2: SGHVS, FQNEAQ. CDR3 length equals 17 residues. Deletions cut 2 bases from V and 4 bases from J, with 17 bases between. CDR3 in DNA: TGTGCCAGCAGCTTAAAACAAGGGGTTTTTGGTAATGAAAAACTGTTTTTT. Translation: CASSLKQGVFGNEKLFF.

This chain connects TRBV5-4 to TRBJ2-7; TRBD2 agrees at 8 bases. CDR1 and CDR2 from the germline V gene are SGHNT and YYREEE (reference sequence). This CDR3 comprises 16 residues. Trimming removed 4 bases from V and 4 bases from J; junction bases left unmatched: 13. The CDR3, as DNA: TGTGCCAGCAGCCTCCCTCCCGGGGGGGTATCGTACGAGCAGTACTTC. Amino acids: CASSLPPGGVSYEQYF.

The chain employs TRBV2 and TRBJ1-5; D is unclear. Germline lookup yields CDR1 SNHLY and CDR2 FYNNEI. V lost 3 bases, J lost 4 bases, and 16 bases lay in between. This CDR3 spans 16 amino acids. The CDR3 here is CASSDSGQRANQPQHF. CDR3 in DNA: TGTGCCAGCAGTGACTCGGGCCAGCGGGCTAATCAGCCCCAGCATTTT.

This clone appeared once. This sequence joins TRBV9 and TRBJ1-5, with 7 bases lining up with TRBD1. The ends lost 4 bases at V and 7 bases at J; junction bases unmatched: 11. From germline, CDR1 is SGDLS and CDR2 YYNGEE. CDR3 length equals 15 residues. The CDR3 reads CASSPGDSSRQPQHF. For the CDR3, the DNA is TGTGCCAGCAGCCCCGGGGACAGCTCCAGGCAGCCCCAGCATTTT.

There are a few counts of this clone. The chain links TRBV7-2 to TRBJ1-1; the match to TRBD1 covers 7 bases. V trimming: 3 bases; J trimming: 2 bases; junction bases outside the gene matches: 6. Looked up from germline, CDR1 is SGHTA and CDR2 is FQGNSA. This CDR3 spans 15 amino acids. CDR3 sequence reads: CASSFRQGLNTEAFF. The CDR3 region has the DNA TGTGCCAGCAGCTTCAGACAGGGCTTAAACACTGAAGCTTTCTTT.

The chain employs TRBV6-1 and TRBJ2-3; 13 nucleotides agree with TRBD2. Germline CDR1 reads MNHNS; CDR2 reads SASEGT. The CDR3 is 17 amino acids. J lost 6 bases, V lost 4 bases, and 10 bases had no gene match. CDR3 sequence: CASSALRLAGGGDTQYF. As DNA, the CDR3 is TGTGCCAGCAGTGCCCTTCGACTAGCGGGGGGAGGGGATACGCAGTATTTT.